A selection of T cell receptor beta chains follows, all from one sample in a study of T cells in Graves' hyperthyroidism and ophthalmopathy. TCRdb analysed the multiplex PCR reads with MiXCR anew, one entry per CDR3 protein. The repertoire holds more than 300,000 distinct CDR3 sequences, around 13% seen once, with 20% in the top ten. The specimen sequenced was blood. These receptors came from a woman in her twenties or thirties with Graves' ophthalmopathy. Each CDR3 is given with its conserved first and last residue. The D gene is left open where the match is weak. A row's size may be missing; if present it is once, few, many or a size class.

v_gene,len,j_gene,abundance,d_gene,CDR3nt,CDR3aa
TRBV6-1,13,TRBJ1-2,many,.,TGTGCCAGCACTACACAGAGCAACTATGGCTACACCTTC,CASTTQSNYGYTF
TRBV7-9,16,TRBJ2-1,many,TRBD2,TGTGCCAGCAGACCGACTAGCGGGGGGGCCTACAATGAGCAGTTCTTC,CASRPTSGGAYNEQFF
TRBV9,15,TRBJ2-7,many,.,TGTGCCAGCAGCGTGGGACAAGCGTCTTCCTACGAGCAGTACTTC,CASSVGQASSYEQYF
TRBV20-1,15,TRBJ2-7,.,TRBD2,TGCAGTGCTAAGACCACGACTAGCGGGGTATACGAGCAGTACTTC,CSAKTTTSGVYEQYF
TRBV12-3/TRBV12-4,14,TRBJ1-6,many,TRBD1,TGTGCCAGCAGTTCCGGGACAGGGGTATCACCCCTCCACTTT,CASSSGTGVSPLHF
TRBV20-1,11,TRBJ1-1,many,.,TGCAGTGCTAGAGAGGACACTGAAGCTTTCTTT,CSAREDTEAFF
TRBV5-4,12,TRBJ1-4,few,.,TGTGCCAGCAGCTTACAGAAGGGTAAACTGTTTTTT,CASSLQKGKLFF
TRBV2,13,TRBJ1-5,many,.,TGTGCCAGCAGTGAACGGGGACGTCAGCCCCAGCATTTT,CASSERGRQPQHF
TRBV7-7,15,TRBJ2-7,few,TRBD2,TGTGCTAGCAGCTCCGGACTAGGTGGCTCCTACGAGCAGTACTTC,CASSSGLGGSYEQYF
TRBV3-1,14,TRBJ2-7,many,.,TGTGCCAGCAGCCCGCCGGCCGATACCTACGAGCAGTACTTC,CASSPPADTYEQYF
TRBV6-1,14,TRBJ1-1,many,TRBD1,TGTGCCAGCACCGGACAGGGGGGGAACACTGAAGCTTTCTTT,CASTGQGGNTEAFF
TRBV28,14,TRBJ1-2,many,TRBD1,TGTGCCAGCAGTTTATCCACACAGGGGAGGGGCTACACCTTC,CASSLSTQGRGYTF
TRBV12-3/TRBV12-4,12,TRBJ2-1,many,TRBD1,TGTGCCAGCAGTTTACAGGGGGCCGAGCAGTTCTTC,CASSLQGAEQFF
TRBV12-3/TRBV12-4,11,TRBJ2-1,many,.,TGTGCCAGCGTCGCCTACAATGAGCAGTTCTTC,CASVAYNEQFF
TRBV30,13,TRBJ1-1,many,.,TGTGCCTGGAGTGCCCAGAGTAACACTGAAGCTTTCTTT,CAWSAQSNTEAFF
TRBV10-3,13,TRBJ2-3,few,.,TGTGCCATCAGTGAGTCGGAAAGAGATACGCAGTATTTT,CAISESERDTQYF
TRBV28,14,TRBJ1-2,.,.,TGTGCCAGCAGTCCCCCCGGGGGGTACTATGGCTACACCTTC,CASSPPGGYYGYTF
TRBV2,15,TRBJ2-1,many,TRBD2,TGTGCCAGCAATTCTGCTAGCGGGTTTAACAATGAGCAGTTCTTC,CASNSASGFNNEQFF
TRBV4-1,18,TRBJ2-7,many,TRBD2,TGCGCCAGCAGCCAACTTGGGACTAGCGGACCTCGTCTTTACGAGCAGTACTTC,CASSQLGTSGPRLYEQYF
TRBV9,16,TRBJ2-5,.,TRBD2,TGTGCCAGCAGCGTAGCCGGACTAGCGGGGGGGGGTCCCCAGTACTTC,CASSVAGLAGGGPQYF
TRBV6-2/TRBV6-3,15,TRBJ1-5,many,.,TGTGCCAGCAGTTACAGGGAAGGGGGATTTCAGCCCCAGCATTTT,CASSYREGGFQPQHF
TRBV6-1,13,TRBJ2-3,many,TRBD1,TGTGCCAGCAGTGAATGGACAGGGGATACGCAGTATTTT,CASSEWTGDTQYF
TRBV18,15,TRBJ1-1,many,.,TGTGCCAGCTCACCCGGGTTAGCCCGTGGCACTGAAGCTTTCTTT,CASSPGLARGTEAFF
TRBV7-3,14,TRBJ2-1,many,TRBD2,TGTGCCAGCAGCGGGGGGGGGGTGGACAATGAGCAGTTCTTC,CASSGGGVDNEQFF
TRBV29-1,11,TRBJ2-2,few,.,TGCAGCGTTGGAGGGGGCGGGGAGCTGTTTTTT,CSVGGGGELFF
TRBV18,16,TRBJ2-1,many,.,TGTGCCAGCACCCCCCGGGCGGCAAAACCCGACAATGAGCAGTTCTTC,CASTPRAAKPDNEQFF
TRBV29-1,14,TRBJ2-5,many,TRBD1,TGCAGCGTTGAAGGGACAGGCAACCAAGAGACCCAGTACTTC,CSVEGTGNQETQYF
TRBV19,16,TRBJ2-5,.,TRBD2,TGTGCCAGTAGGCGGGGGGCTAGCGGGGGTCAAGAGACCCAGTACTTC,CASRRGASGGQETQYF
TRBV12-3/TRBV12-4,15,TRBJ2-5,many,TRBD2,TGTGCCAGCAGTTTTTCTAGCGGGGGTGCTGAGACCCAGTACTTC,CASSFSSGGAETQYF
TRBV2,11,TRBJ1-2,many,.,TGTGCCAGCAGTGAAGGGGGCGGCTACACCTTC,CASSEGGGYTF
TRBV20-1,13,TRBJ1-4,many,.,TGCAGTTCGAGTCGACGGTCTAATGAAAAACTGTTTTTT,CSSSRRSNEKLFF
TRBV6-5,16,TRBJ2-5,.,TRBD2,TGTGCCAGCAGTTACTCATCGGGGGGGGGCCGGGAGACCCAGTACTTC,CASSYSSGGGRETQYF
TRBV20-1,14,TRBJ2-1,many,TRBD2,TGCAGTGCTCTCCTAGCGGGGGCCAGCAATGAGCAGTTCTTC,CSALLAGASNEQFF
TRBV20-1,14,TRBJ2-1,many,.,TGCAGTGCTCCTCCGGGAAGCTCCTACAATGAGCAGTTCTTC,CSAPPGSSYNEQFF
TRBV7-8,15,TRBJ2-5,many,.,TGTGCCAGCAGCTCTTCACCTAATCCATCGGAGACCCAGTACTTC,CASSSSPNPSETQYF
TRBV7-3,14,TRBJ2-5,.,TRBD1,TGTGCCAGCAGCTTAGGGACAGGGTATGAGACCCAGTACTTC,CASSLGTGYETQYF
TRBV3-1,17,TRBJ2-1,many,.,TGTGCCAGCAGCCAAGTGGGTTGGGCTAGCCGGTACAATGAGCAGTTCTTC,CASSQVGWASRYNEQFF
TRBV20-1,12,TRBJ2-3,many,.,TGCAGTGCTAGAGAGTTCGCGGATACGCAGTATTTT,CSAREFADTQYF
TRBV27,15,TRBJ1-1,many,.,TGTGCCAGCCAACCGATCCCGGGTGAGAACACTGAAGCTTTCTTT,CASQPIPGENTEAFF
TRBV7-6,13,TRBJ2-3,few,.,TGTGCCAGCAGCGATTTTAGCACAGATACGCAGTATTTT,CASSDFSTDTQYF
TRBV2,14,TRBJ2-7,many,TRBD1,TGTGCCAGTATTGCTCCTTCGGGACAGGGACGGCAGTACTTC,CASIAPSGQGRQYF
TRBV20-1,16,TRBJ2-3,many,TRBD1,TGCAGTGCCTGGGACAGCGGTTCCTCTAGCACAGATACGCAGTATTTT,CSAWDSGSSSTDTQYF
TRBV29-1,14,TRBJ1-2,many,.,TGCAGCGTTCGGGGCACTCTTGCCAGGGATGGCTACACCTTC,CSVRGTLARDGYTF
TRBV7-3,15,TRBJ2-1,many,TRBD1,TGTGCCAGCAGCCCGTCACAGGGGACCTACAATGAGCAGTTCTTC,CASSPSQGTYNEQFF